The 7 T cell receptor beta chains in this list originate from one sample, sequenced in a study of technical replicates of blood from several donors. TCRdb's table, derived via immunoSEQ multiplex PCR, lists solely in-frame clones and lacks some. The sample has over 15,000 clones, around nine tenths seen once. Sequencing used PBMCs. These receptors were obtained from a human donor in good health.

The rearrangement links TRBV11-2 to TRBJ2-6, with D possibly being TRBD1 (5 bases). The germline V gene encodes CDR1 SGHAT and CDR2 FQNNGV. V lost 2 bases to trimming and J lost 4 bases, with 6 bases between them. The CDR3 runs 14 residues. The CDR3 bases are TGTGCCAGCAGCTTAAGGACAGGGGCCAACGTCCTGACTTTC. It specifies CASSLRTGANVLTF.

V is TRBV18 and J is TRBJ2-7; 12 nucleotides agree with TRBD1. Trimming cost V 3 bases and J 4 bases; bases outside gene matches: 4. The germline gives CDR1 KGHSH, CDR2 LQKENI. This CDR3 region has 15 residues. DNA for the CDR3: TGTGCCAGCTCACCTGGGACAGGGGGCTGGTACGAGCAGTACTTC. It translates to CASSPGTGGWYEQYF.

Points on this clone: A read error is likely here: a far larger clone is one base away. V gene TRBV5-8 combines with J gene TRBJ2-7; TRBD1 aligns across 9 bases. With V trimmed by 0 bases and J by 9 bases, 16 bases remained unmatched. The V gene's germline CDR1 is SGHTS and CDR2 YDEGEE. This CDR3 has 17 residues. This CDR3 is CASSLEPTGQGIYGQYF. CDR3 bases: TGTGCCAGCAGCTTGGAACCTACGGGACAGGGCATCTATGGGCAGTACTTC.

The chain is built from TRBV28 and TRBJ2-7, with a weak D call TRBD2 (6 bases). CDR1 is MDHEN and CDR2 is SYDVKM in the germline V gene. Trimming took off 10 bases at V and 1 base at J, with 20 bases between the two ends. The length of the CDR3 is 15 residues. CDR3 in amino acids: CATTTWEALSYEQYF. CDR3 nucleotides: TGTGCCACCACAACATGGGAGGCCCTTTCCTACGAGCAGTACTTC.

This clone has just a few counts. The rearrangement links TRBV7-3 to TRBJ2-2; 10 bases agree with TRBD1. The junction had 4 bases not matched to a gene; V was cut back by 5 bases and J by 7 bases. The CDR3 is made up of 14 amino acids. Germline V gene lookup returns CDR1 SGHTA and CDR2 FQGTGA. The CDR3 loop is CASSTTGGYGELFF. CDR3 bases: TGTGCCAGCAGCACGACAGGGGGCTACGGGGAGCTGTTTTTT.

This chain joins TRBV7-2 and TRBJ2-5; D remains ambiguous. Trimming took 4 bases from V and 4 from J, leaving 10 bases between them. This CDR3 region has 13 residues. The germline V gene encodes CDR1 SGHTA and CDR2 FQGNSA. The CDR3 sequence: CASSSNGGETQYF. DNA for the CDR3: TGTGCCAGCAGCTCGAACGGCGGAGAGACCCAGTACTTC.

The chain uses TRBV9 and TRBJ2-2; 8 bases are shared with TRBD1. Per the germline V gene, CDR1 is SGDLS and CDR2 is YYNGEE. The CDR3 is 17 amino acids. V lost 1 base to trimming and J lost 2 bases; unmatched junction nucleotides: 7. Written as DNA, the CDR3 is TGTGCCAGCAGCGTAAATCCGGGACAGGTTAACACCGGGGAGCTGTTTTTT. As protein: CASSVNPGQVNTGELFF.